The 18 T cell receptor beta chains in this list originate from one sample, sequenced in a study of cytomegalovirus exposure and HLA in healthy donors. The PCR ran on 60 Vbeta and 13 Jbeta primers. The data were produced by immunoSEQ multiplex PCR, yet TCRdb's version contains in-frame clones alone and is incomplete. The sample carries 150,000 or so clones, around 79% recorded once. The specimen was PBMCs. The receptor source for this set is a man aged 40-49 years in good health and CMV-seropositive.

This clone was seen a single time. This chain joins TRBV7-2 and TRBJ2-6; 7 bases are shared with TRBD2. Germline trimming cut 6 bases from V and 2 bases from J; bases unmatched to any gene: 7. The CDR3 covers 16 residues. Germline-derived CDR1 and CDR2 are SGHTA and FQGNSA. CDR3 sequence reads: CASRLGEGTGANVLTF. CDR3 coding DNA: TGTGCCAGCAGACTCGGGGAGGGAACTGGGGCCAACGTCCTGACTTTC.

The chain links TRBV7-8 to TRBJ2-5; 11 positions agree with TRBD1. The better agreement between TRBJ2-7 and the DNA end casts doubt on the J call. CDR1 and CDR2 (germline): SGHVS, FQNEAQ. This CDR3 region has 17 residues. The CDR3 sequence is CASSRNLWDRGSYEQYF. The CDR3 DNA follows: TGTGCCAGCAGCAGGAACTTGTGGGACAGGGGGAGCTACGAGCAGTACTTC.

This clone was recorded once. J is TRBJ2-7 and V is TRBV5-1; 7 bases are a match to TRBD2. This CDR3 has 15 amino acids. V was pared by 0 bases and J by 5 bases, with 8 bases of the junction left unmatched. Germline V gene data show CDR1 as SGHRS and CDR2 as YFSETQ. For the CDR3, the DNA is TGCGCCAGCAGCTTGGGGGGGGGAGAGGAAAACGAGCAGTACTTC. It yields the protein CASSLGGGEENEQYF.

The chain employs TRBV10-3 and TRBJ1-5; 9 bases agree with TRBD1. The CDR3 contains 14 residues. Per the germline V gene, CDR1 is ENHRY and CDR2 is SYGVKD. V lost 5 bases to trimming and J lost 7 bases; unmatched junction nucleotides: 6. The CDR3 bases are TGTGCCATCAGTCCCGGGACAGGGAGGCAGCCCCAGCATTTT. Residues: CAISPGTGRQPQHF.

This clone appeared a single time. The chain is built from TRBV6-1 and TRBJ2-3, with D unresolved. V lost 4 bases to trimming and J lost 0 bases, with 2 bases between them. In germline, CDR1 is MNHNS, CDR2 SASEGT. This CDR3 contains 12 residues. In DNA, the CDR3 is TGTGCCAGCAGTGCGAGCACAGATACGCAGTATTTT. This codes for CASSASTDTQYF.

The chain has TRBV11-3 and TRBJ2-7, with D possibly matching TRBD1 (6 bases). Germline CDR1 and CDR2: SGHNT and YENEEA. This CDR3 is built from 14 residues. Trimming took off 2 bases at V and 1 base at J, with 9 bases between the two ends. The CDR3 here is CASSLYRDSYEQYF. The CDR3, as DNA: TGTGCCAGCAGCTTATACAGGGATTCCTACGAGCAGTACTTC.

The CDR3, as DNA: TGTGCCAGCAGCAATTCGCGGCAGAACAATGAGCAGTTCTTC. It codes for CASSNSRQNNEQFF. The gene calls are TRBV13 and TRBJ2-1, with D uncertain. From germline, CDR1 is PRHDT and CDR2 FYEKMQ (reference sequence). Trimming pared 5 bases from V and 5 bases from J, leaving 13 bases between. The CDR3 loop spans 14 amino acids.

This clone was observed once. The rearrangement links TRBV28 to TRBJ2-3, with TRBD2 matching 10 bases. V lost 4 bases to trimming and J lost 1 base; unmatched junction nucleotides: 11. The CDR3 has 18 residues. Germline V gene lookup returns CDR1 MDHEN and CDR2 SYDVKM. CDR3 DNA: TGTGCCAGCAGTTCCGGAGCGAGCGGGAGGGCCGGCACAGATACGCAGTATTTT. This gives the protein CASSSGASGRAGTDTQYF.

The CDR3 loop is CASKGLAGGRDTQYF. In nucleotides, the CDR3 is TGTGCCAGCAAAGGACTAGCGGGAGGAAGAGATACGCAGTATTTT. V usage is TRBV7-8 and J usage is TRBJ2-3, with 14 bases aligning to TRBD2. Germline CDR1 is SGHVS and CDR2 is FQNEAQ. This CDR3 has 15 amino acids. V lost 7 bases and J lost 5; bases outside the gene matches: 5.

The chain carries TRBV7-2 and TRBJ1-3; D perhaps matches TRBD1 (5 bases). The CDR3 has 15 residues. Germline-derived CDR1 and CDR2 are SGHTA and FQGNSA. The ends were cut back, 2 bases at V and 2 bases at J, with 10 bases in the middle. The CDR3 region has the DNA TGTGCCAGCAGCTTACGCGCAGGGACTGGAAACACCATATATTTT. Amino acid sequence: CASSLRAGTGNTIYF.

The chain's CDR3 is CASVAAGGLGGNEQFF. The CDR3 DNA sequence: TGTGCCAGCGTGGCGGCAGGGGGTCTTGGTGGCAATGAGCAGTTCTTC. The chain carries TRBV28 and TRBJ2-1; 7 bases fit TRBD1. This CDR3 has 16 amino acids. Germline trimming cut 8 bases from V and 6 bases from J; bases unmatched to any gene: 16. The germline V gene has CDR1 MDHEN and CDR2 SYDVKM.

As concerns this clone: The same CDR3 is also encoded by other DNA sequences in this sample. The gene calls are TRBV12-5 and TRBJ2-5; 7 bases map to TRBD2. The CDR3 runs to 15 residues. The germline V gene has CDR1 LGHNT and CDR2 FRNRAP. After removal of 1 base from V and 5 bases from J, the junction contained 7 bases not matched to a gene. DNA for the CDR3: TGTGCTAGTGGTTTGGGCGGGCAGGGAGGGGAGACCCAGTACTTC. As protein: CASGLGGQGGETQYF.

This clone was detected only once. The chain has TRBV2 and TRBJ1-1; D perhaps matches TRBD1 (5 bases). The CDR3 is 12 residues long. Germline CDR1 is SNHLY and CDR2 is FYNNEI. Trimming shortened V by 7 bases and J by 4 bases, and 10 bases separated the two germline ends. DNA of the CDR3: TGTGCCAGCATTACGGGGGGCACTGAAGCTTTCTTT. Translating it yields CASITGGTEAFF.

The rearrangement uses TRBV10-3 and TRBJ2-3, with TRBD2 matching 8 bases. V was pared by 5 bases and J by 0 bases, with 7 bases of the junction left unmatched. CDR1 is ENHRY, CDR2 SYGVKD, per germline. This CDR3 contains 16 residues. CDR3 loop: CAISSSPSGSTDTQYF. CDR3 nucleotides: TGTGCCATCAGTTCGTCCCCTAGCGGGAGCACAGATACGCAGTATTTT.

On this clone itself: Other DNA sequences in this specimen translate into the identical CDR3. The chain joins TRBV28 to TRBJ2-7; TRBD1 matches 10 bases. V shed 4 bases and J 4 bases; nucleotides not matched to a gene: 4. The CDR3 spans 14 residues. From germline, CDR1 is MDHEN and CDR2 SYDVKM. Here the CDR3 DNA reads TGTGCCAGCAGTTCGCCGGGACAGGGGTACGAGCAGTACTTC. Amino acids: CASSSPGQGYEQYF. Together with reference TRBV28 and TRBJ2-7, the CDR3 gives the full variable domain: DVKVTQSSRYLVKRTGEKVFLECVQDMDHENMFWYRQDPGLGLRLIYFSYDVKMKEKGDIPEGYSVSREKKERFSLILESASTNQTSMYLCASSSPGQGYEQYFGPGTRLTVT.

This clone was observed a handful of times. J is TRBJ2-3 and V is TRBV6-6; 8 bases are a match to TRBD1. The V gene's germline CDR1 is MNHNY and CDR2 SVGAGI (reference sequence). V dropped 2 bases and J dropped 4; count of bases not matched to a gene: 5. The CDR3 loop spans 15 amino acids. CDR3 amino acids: CASSYGQGAADTQYF. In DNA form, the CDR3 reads TGTGCCAGCAGTTACGGGCAGGGGGCGGCAGATACGCAGTATTTT.

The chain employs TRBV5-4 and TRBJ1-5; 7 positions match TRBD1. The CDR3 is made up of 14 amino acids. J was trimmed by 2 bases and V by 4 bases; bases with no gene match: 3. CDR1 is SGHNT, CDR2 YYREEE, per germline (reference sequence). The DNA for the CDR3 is TGTGCCAGCAGCGTCCAGGGGGGCAATCAGCCCCAGCATTTT. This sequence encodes CASSVQGGNQPQHF.

The CDR3 region is CASSFGTGVEKLFF. The CDR3 nucleotides read TGTGCCAGCAGTTTCGGGACAGGGGTTGAAAAACTGTTTTTT. The rearrangement uses TRBV27 and TRBJ1-4, with TRBD1 identical over 10 bases. The CDR3 sequence is 14 residues long. In germline, CDR1 is MNHEY, CDR2 SMNVEV (reference sequence). V shed 3 bases, J shed 7 bases, and the junction held 2 bases outside the gene matches.